One and the same sample provided the 22 T cell receptor beta chains below, sequenced in a study of human T cells and chemical hapten exposure. TCRdb re-derived calls from the RACE reads in MiXCR, one entry per CDR3 protein. The sample holds 97,000 or so distinct CDR3 sequences; 25% to 35% are singletons and the top ten take 10%. Time point: patch test 3, about 24 weeks after DPC sensitization. The sample's treatment: therapeutic diphenylcyclopropenone sensitization with weekly scalp DPC. The specimen comprised whole blood, sampled in connection with sensitization to the hapten diphenylcyclopropenone (DPC). The receptors were sampled from a man in his forties or fifties with alopecia areata. Some clones in this sample may be carry-over from other donors' samples.

In this sample, this clonotype turned up a few times. The chain combines TRBV20-1 with TRBJ1-6; 10 bases are a match to TRBD1. This CDR3 is built from 13 residues. With 6 bases clipped from V and 7 bases from J, the junction kept 3 bases outside the gene matches. The germline V gene encodes CDR1 DFQATT and CDR2 SNEGSKA (reference sequence). CDR3 sequence (DNA): TGCAGTGCGCCGACAGGGGGCAATTCACCCCTCCACTTT. It translates to CSAPTGGNSPLHF.

The sample holds a few counts of this clonotype. The chain employs TRBV25-1 and TRBJ1-2, with TRBD1 matching over 9 bases. The CDR3 sequence is 14 residues long. Germline trimming cut 6 bases from V and 3 bases from J; bases unmatched to any gene: 5. Germline assignment: CDR1 MGHDK and CDR2 SYGVNS. CDR3 amino acids: CASRGTGKDYGYTF. The CDR3 DNA sequence: TGTGCCAGCAGAGGGACAGGGAAAGACTATGGCTACACCTTC.

The chain couples TRBV7-9 to TRBJ2-5; the D is unclear. Germline CDR1 SEHNR, CDR2 FQNEAQ (reference sequence). The CDR3 has 12 residues. Trimming pared 5 bases from V and 4 bases from J, leaving 8 bases between. For the CDR3, the DNA is TGTGCCAGCAGCCTTCTAGTAGAGACCCAGTACTTC. This translates into CASSLLVETQYF. The complete variable domain, with remaining parts taken from reference TRBV7-9 and TRBJ2-5, reads DTGVSQNPRHKITKRGQNVTFRCDPISEHNRLYWYRQTLGQGPEFLTYFQNEAQLEKSRLLSDRFSAERPKGSFSTLEIQRTEQGDSAMYLCASSLLVETQYFGPGTRLLVL.

This clonotype was picked up many times. The chain joins TRBV5-1 to TRBJ2-1, with 7 nucleotides matching TRBD2. Germline V gene data show CDR1 as SGHRS and CDR2 as YFSETQ. The trim removed 0 bases at V and 6 bases at J, leaving 3 bases unmatched. This CDR3 has 14 residues. CDR3 bases: TGCGCCAGCAGCTTGGCAGCGGGATCCAATGAGCAGTTCTTC. This sequence encodes CASSLAAGSNEQFF.

This clonotype was counted between two and nine times. The chain uses TRBV5-6 and TRBJ1-5, with 9 bases identical to TRBD1. The junction had 6 bases not matched to a gene; V was cut back by 2 bases and J by 6 bases. The CDR3 spans 15 residues. From germline, CDR1 is SGHDT and CDR2 YYEEEE. In DNA form, the CDR3 reads TGTGCCAGCAGCTTCACAGGGGGCGCGGGTCAGCCCCAGCATTTT. This encodes CASSFTGGAGQPQHF.

This clonotype was seen only a few times. The gene calls are TRBV20-1 and TRBJ2-5; no reliable D call. The CDR3 is 13 residues long. The germline V and J ends were trimmed by 4 bases and 6 bases, with 15 bases remaining between them. Looked up from germline, CDR1 is DFQATT and CDR2 is SNEGSKA (reference sequence). CDR3 amino acids: CSAIAPGPQTQYF. The CDR3 coding sequence is TGCAGTGCTATCGCCCCAGGCCCACAGACCCAGTACTTC.

In regard to this clonotype: This may be a read error, as it is one base from a much larger clone. This chain links TRBV6-1 with TRBJ2-3, with a weak D call TRBD1 (6 bases). From germline, CDR1 is MNHNS and CDR2 SASEGT. CDR3 length: 15 residues. Here the CDR3 DNA reads TGTGCCAGAAGTGAACCAGGGGAGACGTCAGATACGCAGTATTTT. Protein: CARSEPGETSDTQYF.

This clonotype was detected a few times. The rearrangement links TRBV30 to TRBJ1-1; no reliable D call. Trimming stripped 2 bases from V and 0 bases from J, with 7 bases between. Germline V gene data show CDR1 as GTSNPN and CDR2 as SVGIG (reference sequence). The CDR3 is 13 residues long. Here the CDR3 reads CAWSTGMNTEAFF. The CDR3 DNA sequence: TGTGCCTGGAGTACGGGTATGAACACTGAAGCTTTCTTT. Together with reference TRBV30 and TRBJ1-1, the CDR3 gives the full variable domain: SQTIHQWPATLVQPVGSPLSLECTVEGTSNPNLYWYRQAAGRGLQLLFYSVGIGQISSEVPQNLSASRPQDRQFILSSKKLLLSDSGFYLCAWSTGMNTEAFFGQGTRLTVV.

This clonotype has just a few counts. The V and J genes are TRBV20-1 and TRBJ2-3, with 7 positions matching TRBD1. Germline V gene sequence: CDR1 DFQATT, CDR2 SNEGSKA (reference sequence). The V and J ends lost 1 base and 8 bases, in that order; junction bases with no gene match: 0. CDR3 length: 11 residues. The CDR3 DNA reads as TGCAGTGCTAGAGCAGGGGGTACGCAGTATTTT. It translates to CSARAGGTQYF.

This clonotype was recorded a few times. V is TRBV18 and J is TRBJ1-1; D is unresolved. Per the germline V gene, CDR1 is KGHSH and CDR2 is LQKENI. The CDR3 covers 14 residues. V lost 10 bases to trimming and J lost 1 base, with 16 bases between them. CDR3 loop: CATKFGQQNTEAFF. As DNA, the CDR3 is TGTGCCACCAAATTCGGGCAACAGAACACTGAAGCTTTCTTT.

The rearrangement uses TRBV7-9 and TRBJ2-1, with 9 bases fitting TRBD1. J was trimmed by 6 bases and V by 5 bases; bases with no gene match: 14. Per the germline V gene, CDR1 is SEHNR and CDR2 is FQNEAQ (reference sequence). The CDR3 is made up of 17 amino acids. CDR3 amino acids: CASSLPGDRANVNEQFF. The CDR3 DNA is TGTGCCAGCAGCCTACCCGGGGACAGGGCTAATGTCAATGAGCAGTTCTTC.

This clonotype was counted a few times. This chain links TRBV6-5 with TRBJ2-1; 7 bases are shared with TRBD2. In germline, CDR1 is MNHEY, CDR2 SVGAGI. After removal of 2 bases from V and 10 bases from J, the junction contained 11 bases not matched to a gene. CDR3 length: 15 residues. The CDR3 here is CASSYIAGDGGEQFF. The CDR3 nucleotides read TGTGCCAGCAGTTACATTGCGGGAGATGGTGGCGAGCAGTTCTTC.

The V and J genes are TRBV28 and TRBJ2-4; D may be TRBD1 (6 bases). Germline CDR1 MDHEN, CDR2 SYDVKM. V was shortened by 3 bases and J by 1 base, with 13 bases between the two germline ends. This CDR3 has 16 residues. In nucleotides, the CDR3 is TGTGCCAGCAGTTTCGTACTACAGGGTGCCAAAAACATTCAGTACTTC. Protein product: CASSFVLQGAKNIQYF.

This chain links TRBV5-6 with TRBJ1-1; no firm D call. Trimming took off 4 bases at V and 11 bases at J, with 15 bases between the two ends. Germline-derived CDR1 and CDR2 are SGHDT and YYEEEE. The CDR3 is 12 residues long. The chain's CDR3 is CASSDLAGLAFF. CDR3 bases: TGTGCCAGCAGCGATTTAGCGGGGTTGGCTTTCTTT.

The V and J genes are TRBV29-1 and TRBJ2-4; no clear D. Looked up from germline, CDR1 is SQVTM and CDR2 is ANQGSEA. V was cut by 4 bases and J by 7 bases, with 8 bases left in between. This CDR3 spans 11 amino acids. The CDR3 region is CSVVDGNIQYF. CDR3 DNA: TGCAGCGTTGTCGACGGCAACATTCAGTACTTC.

The chain has TRBV12-3 or TRBV12-4 and TRBJ1-5; TRBD1 matches at 7 bases. The CDR3 sequence is 14 residues long. Trimming cost V 1 base and J 6 bases; bases outside gene matches: 3. This CDR3 is CASSLVQGVQPQHF. In DNA, the CDR3 is TGTGCCAGCAGTTTAGTCCAGGGGGTTCAGCCCCAGCATTTT.

The chain recombines TRBV18 with TRBJ2-7; 9 bases line up with TRBD2. From germline, CDR1 is KGHSH and CDR2 LQKENI. The J segment lost 5 bases and the V segment lost 0 bases, leaving 11 bases of the junction unmatched. CDR3 size: 17 residues. The CDR3 nucleotides read TGTGCCAGCTCACCACCGTTCGGCGGCGGGAGGGGAAACGAGCAGTACTTC. Translated: CASSPPFGGGRGNEQYF.

This clonotype has a single count. This rearrangement joins TRBV3-1 to TRBJ2-2; D is possibly TRBD2 (7 bases). The V gene's germline CDR1 is LGHDT and CDR2 YNNKEL (reference sequence). Trimming pared 4 bases from V and 6 bases from J, leaving 12 bases between. The CDR3 is 14 residues long. The CDR3 loop reads CASSPLGGAGELFF. The CDR3 coding sequence is TGTGCCAGCAGCCCCCTAGGGGGGGCCGGGGAGCTGTTTTTT.

The chain joins TRBV3-1 to TRBJ1-2; no firm D call. Germline CDR1 LGHDT, CDR2 YNNKEL (reference sequence). V lost 0 bases and J 4 bases, leaving 9 bases between the germline ends. This CDR3 contains 14 residues. This chain's CDR3 is CASSQEAGSYGYTF. The CDR3 bases are TGTGCCAGCAGCCAAGAAGCGGGGAGCTATGGCTACACCTTC.

With regard to this clonotype: One end of the junction is discordant with germline, which a read error may explain. The V gene is TRBV24-1, the J gene TRBJ2-1, with D perhaps given as TRBD1 or TRBD2 (5 bases each). The germline V gene has CDR1 KGHDR and CDR2 SFDVKD. The CDR3 sequence is 15 residues long. CDR3 DNA: TGTGCCGCCAGTGATCCTGGGACCTCATACAATGAGCAGTTCTTC. Protein product: CAASDPGTSYNEQFF.

This chain connects TRBV6-6 to TRBJ2-3; 7 positions agree with TRBD1. J was trimmed by 2 bases and V by 5 bases; bases with no gene match: 13. The CDR3 is 17 amino acids. Per germline, CDR1 MNHNY and CDR2 SVGAGI (reference sequence). In nucleotides, the CDR3 is TGTGCCAGCAGTAAAGGGACAGCCTCAAGTTCCACAGATACGCAGTATTTT. Its protein product is CASSKGTASSSTDTQYF.

This chain joins TRBV28 and TRBJ1-4; D gene ambiguous. Germline V gene data show CDR1 as MDHEN and CDR2 as SYDVKM. The CDR3 is 15 amino acids. The V and J ends lost 5 bases and 13 bases respectively, with 23 bases between them. The CDR3 coding sequence is TGTGCCAGCAGTCGTCTCCCCATCCTTTCGCAAAGACTGTTTTTT. This encodes CASSRLPILSQRLFF.